The present TCR beta chain was sequenced within a study of response to subunit inactivated influenza vaccine. TCRdb ran MiXCR on the RT-PCR reads and lists one entry per CDR3 protein. The sample carries just under 550,000 distinct CDR3 sequences, 20% to 25% recorded once. Separately, the same data were catalogued under a study of T cells expressing NK-cell markers. Per that paper: Synthesis of TCR beta cDNA relied on 5'RACE template switching carrying UMIs.

Sequenced material: CD4+ T cells sorted from PBMCs, taken 11 to 12 days after vaccination. The receptor's source is a man aged 45-65 years who received an inactivated influenza vaccine.

CDR3 DNA: TGTGCCAGCAGCTGGGGGACAGTCTACGAGCAGTACTTC. The encoded protein is CASSWGTVYEQYF. The gene calls are TRBV7-2 and TRBJ2-7; the match to TRBD1 covers 7 bases. V shed 4 bases and J 3 bases; nucleotides not matched to a gene: 3. The CDR3 extends over 13 amino acids. From germline, CDR1 is SGHTA and CDR2 FQGNSA.